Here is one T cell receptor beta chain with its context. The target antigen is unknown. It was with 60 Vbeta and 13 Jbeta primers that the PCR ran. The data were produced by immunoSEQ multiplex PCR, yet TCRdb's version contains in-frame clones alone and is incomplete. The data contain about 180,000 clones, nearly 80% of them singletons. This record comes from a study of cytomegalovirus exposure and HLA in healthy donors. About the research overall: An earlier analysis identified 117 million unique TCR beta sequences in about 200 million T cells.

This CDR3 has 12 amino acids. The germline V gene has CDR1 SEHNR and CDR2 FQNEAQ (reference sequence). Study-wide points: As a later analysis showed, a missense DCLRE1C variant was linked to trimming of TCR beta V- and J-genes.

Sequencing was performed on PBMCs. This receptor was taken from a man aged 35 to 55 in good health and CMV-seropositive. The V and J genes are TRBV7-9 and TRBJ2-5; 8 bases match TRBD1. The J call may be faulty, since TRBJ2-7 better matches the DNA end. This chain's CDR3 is CASSLTGDEQYF. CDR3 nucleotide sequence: TGTGCCAGCAGCTTGACAGGGGACGAGCAGTACTTC.